The rows below give T cell receptor beta chains drawn from one sample of a study of blood T cell repertoires in COVID-19. Profiled with immunoSEQ multiplex PCR; TCRdb holds only in-frame clones, not every one. This repertoire shows 400,000 to 450,000 clones, 70% to 90% found once; its top ten account for roughly 0.84%. Input material: peripheral blood. These TCRs come from a man younger than 35 with COVID-19, enrolled during active disease. The CDR3 runs from the conserved cysteine through the conserved F or W. A D gene is named only where the DNA matches it firmly. For some rows the clone size is stated as once, few or many, or as a class when expanded; others skip it.

clone_size	v_call	d_call	j_call	cdr3_nt	cdr3_aa
.	TRBV20-1	TRBD1	TRBJ1-2	TGCAGTGCTAGTTCCGGGACAGGGAGGGGCTACACCTTC	CSASSGTGRGYTF
.	TRBV20-1	.	TRBJ2-7	TGCAGTGCTAGTGACGCAGTCGACTACGAGCAGTACTTC	CSASDAVDYEQYF
.	TRBV3-1/TRBV3-2	.	TRBJ1-3	TGTGCCAGCAGCCAGAGTATCTCTGGAAACACCATATATTTT	CASSQSISGNTIYF
once	TRBV30	TRBD1	TRBJ1-4	TGTGCCTGGAGGGGGACAGGCAGGGAAAAACTGTTTTTT	CAWRGTGREKLFF
.	TRBV24-1	TRBD2	TRBJ2-1	TGTGCCACCAGTGATGCCGGACTAGCGGGAGGTCGTATTGAGCAGTTCTTC	CATSDAGLAGGRIEQFF
.	TRBV5-1	.	TRBJ2-3	TGCGCCAGCAGCTTGAGGGAGGCCCGCACAGATACGCAGTATTTT	CASSLREARTDTQYF
.	TRBV7-8	.	TRBJ1-1	TGTGCCAGCAGCTCCGGGGGACCGGGGAACACTGAAGCTTTCTTT	CASSSGGPGNTEAFF
.	TRBV5-1	.	TRBJ2-1	TGCGCCAGCAGCTTGGCCGTCTTCGGGACTGCTTACAATGAGCAGTTCTTC	CASSLAVFGTAYNEQFF
.	TRBV19	.	TRBJ2-1	TGTGCCAGTAGTATAGGCCTCGTGGCGGGGGCCAACAATGAGCAGTTCTTC	CASSIGLVAGANNEQFF
.	TRBV5-1	TRBD1	TRBJ2-2	TGCGCCAGCACGAGGGGACAGGAGAACACCGGGGAGCTGTTTTTT	CASTRGQENTGELFF
.	TRBV7-2	.	TRBJ1-2	TGTGCCAGCAGCTTAGAGGGCCGCAGGGTAGAAGGCTACACCTTC	CASSLEGRRVEGYTF
.	TRBV27	.	TRBJ2-7	TGTGCCAGCAGTAAAACCCCGAGCTACGAGCAGTACTTC	CASSKTPSYEQYF
.	TRBV24-1	TRBD1	TRBJ2-2	TGTGCCACCAGTGATCCACGACAGGGGTCCGGGGAGCTGTTTTTT	CATSDPRQGSGELFF
few	TRBV28	.	TRBJ1-5	TGTGCCAGCAGCCATATAGATAGCAATCAGCCCCAGCATTTT	CASSHIDSNQPQHF
.	TRBV6-5	.	TRBJ1-3	TGTGCCAGCGCTCAGGTTCCGAGCTCTGGAAACACCATATATTTT	CASAQVPSSGNTIYF
.	TRBV30	.	TRBJ2-7	TGTGCCTGGAGTGCCCCCCAGGGGCCCTACGAGCAGTACTTC	CAWSAPQGPYEQYF
.	TRBV24-1	TRBD1	TRBJ2-7	TGTGCCACCAGTGACCGTTCTTCCACAGGGGCCTACGAGCAGTACTTC	CATSDRSSTGAYEQYF
few	TRBV19	TRBD2	TRBJ2-7	TGTGCCAGTAGTAGCACTAGCGGGGACCCCGAGCAGTACTTC	CASSSTSGDPEQYF
.	TRBV27	.	TRBJ1-1	TGTGCCAGCAGTTTATTCTCCAGGTCCGGGAACACTGAAGCTTTCTTT	CASSLFSRSGNTEAFF
.	TRBV5-1	TRBD2	TRBJ2-1	TGCGCCAGCTCCAGTATCGCGGGGGGGCCCTACAATGAGCAGTTCTTC	CASSSIAGGPYNEQFF
.	TRBV4-1	.	TRBJ2-5	TGCGCCAGCAGCCCGGGGACGACACAGGGAGAAACCCAGTACTTC	CASSPGTTQGETQYF
.	TRBV30	TRBD2	TRBJ2-5	TGTGCCTGGAGTCCTCTAGCGGGAGTTGCGACCCAGTACTTC	CAWSPLAGVATQYF
.	TRBV29-1	.	TRBJ1-5	TGCAGCGTTGGAGAAGGGGTCAATCAGCCCCAGCATTTT	CSVGEGVNQPQHF
.	TRBV5-4	.	TRBJ1-3	TGTGCCAGCAGCTCGGGGGATAACCTCTCTGGAAACACCATATATTTT	CASSSGDNLSGNTIYF
once	TRBV6-5	TRBD1	TRBJ2-7	TGTGCCAGCAGTCAACAGGGGCGGACAACCTACGAGCAGTACTTC	CASSQQGRTTYEQYF
.	TRBV9	.	TRBJ2-2	TGTGCCAGCAGCGTGGCGGGACGAGACACCGGGGAGCTGTTTTTT	CASSVAGRDTGELFF
.	TRBV7-9	TRBD1	TRBJ2-1	TGTGCCAGCAGCCCGGGACAGAACTTCTACAATGAGCAGTTCTTC	CASSPGQNFYNEQFF
.	TRBV7-6	.	TRBJ2-7	TGTGCCAGCAGCCAGGGGTACAGGGCCCACGAGCAGTACTTC	CASSQGYRAHEQYF
.	TRBV7-9	TRBD2	TRBJ2-1	TGTGCCAGCAGCGAGGGACTAGCGGGAGGAAAAATCAATGAGCAGTTCTTC	CASSEGLAGGKINEQFF
.	TRBV5-1	TRBD2	TRBJ2-1	TGCGCCAGCAGCTTGGCCGGGACTAGCTTTGGTGAGCAGTTCTTC	CASSLAGTSFGEQFF
.	TRBV5-1	.	TRBJ1-4	TGCGCCAGCAGCGAGTCAGCGTCAACTAATGAAAAACTGTTTTTT	CASSESASTNEKLFF
.	TRBV6-5	TRBD2	TRBJ2-1	TGTGCGACGCGGGGTCTAGCGGGAGGGGAACCTGAGCAGTTCTTC	CATRGLAGGEPEQFF
.	TRBV5-6	.	TRBJ2-1	TGTGCCAGCAGCCCAACGATTCCTAGCAATGAGCAGTTCTTC	CASSPTIPSNEQFF
.	TRBV19	.	TRBJ2-2	TGTGCCAGTAGGGGACTTCCAACCACCGGGGAGCTGTTTTTT	CASRGLPTTGELFF
.	TRBV3-1/TRBV3-2	.	TRBJ1-1	TGTGCCAGCAGCCAAGACGGGGCTGGGACGGGGGGAGGAGCTTTCTTT	CASSQDGAGTGGGAFF
.	TRBV23-1	TRBD2	TRBJ2-1	TGCGCCAGCAGTCAAGCACTAGCGGGAACAAATGAGCAGTTCTTC	CASSQALAGTNEQFF
.	TRBV2	.	TRBJ1-6	TGTGCCAGCAGTCAAACCGGGAGTAATTCACCCCTCCACTTT	CASSQTGSNSPLHF
few	TRBV7-9	.	TRBJ2-7	TGTGCCAGCGCGGCAGGGCTTACCTACGAGCAGTACTTC	CASAAGLTYEQYF
.	TRBV5-6	.	TRBJ2-2	TGTGCCAGCAGCTTGGGGACACGATACACCGGGGAGCTGTTTTTT	CASSLGTRYTGELFF
.	TRBV12-3/TRBV12-4	.	TRBJ1-1	TGTGCCAGCAGTCCCGACGGAGATAAAGCTTTCTTT	CASSPDGDKAFF
.	TRBV7-3	.	TRBJ1-1	TGTGCCAGCAGCAAACAGGGGAACACTGAAGCTTTCTTT	CASSKQGNTEAFF
.	TRBV2	TRBD2	TRBJ2-7	TGTGCCAGCAGGGCCCCGACTAGCGGGGCGACCTACGAGCAGTACTTC	CASRAPTSGATYEQYF
once	TRBV4-1	.	TRBJ2-7	TGCGCCAGCAGCCAAGCATCAGGCGGGTCCGTCTACGAGCAGTACTTC	CASSQASGGSVYEQYF
.	TRBV19	TRBD1	TRBJ2-7	TGTGCCAGTAGTATCTCGGACAGGGGGCGATACGAGCAGTACTTC	CASSISDRGRYEQYF
.	TRBV28	TRBD1	TRBJ2-3	TGTGCCAGCAGTTCGACGACAGGGGTTAGCACAGATACGCAGTATTTT	CASSSTTGVSTDTQYF
.	TRBV19	TRBD1	TRBJ1-5	TGTGCCAGTAGTACCGGGACAGGGGTTCAGCCCCAGCATTTT	CASSTGTGVQPQHF
.	TRBV18	.	TRBJ1-2	TGTGCCAGCTCACCGACAGGTTCCTATGGCTACACCTTC	CASSPTGSYGYTF
.	TRBV13	.	TRBJ2-5	TGTGCCAGCAGCTTGAGGGTGAGTGGAGAGACCCAGTACTTC	CASSLRVSGETQYF
.	TRBV9	TRBD1	TRBJ2-7	TGTGCCAGCAGCCTTGGGACAGGGGGGTTTGAGCAGTACTTC	CASSLGTGGFEQYF
.	TRBV19	TRBD1	TRBJ2-4	TGTGCCAGTAACCACAGGGGGACGCCCCCAAACATTCAGTACTTC	CASNHRGTPPNIQYF
.	TRBV24-1	.	TRBJ1-2	TGTGCCACCAGTGATGCAGGTTTTGGCTATGGCTACACCTTC	CATSDAGFGYGYTF